A selection of T cell receptor beta chains follows, all from one sample in a study of cytomegalovirus exposure and HLA in healthy donors. Data came from immunoSEQ multiplex PCR; TCRdb stores just in-frame clones and leaves some out. The sample contains about 210,000 clones, roughly 77% of which appear only once. Source material: PBMCs. The receptors were gathered from a male donor in good health and CMV-seropositive. The CDR3 runs from the conserved cysteine through the conserved F or W. Each record gives: D gene, V gene, clone size, J gene, CDR3 DNA, CDR3 protein. A D gene is named only where the DNA matches it firmly. Clone size, where shown, is once, few, many, or a class for clones that have expanded.

>NA|TRBV4-2|once|TRBJ1-2
TGTGCCAGCAGCCAAGATGCGGACTTTAACTATGGCTACACCTTC
CASSQDADFNYGYTF
>TRBD1|TRBV25-1|NA|TRBJ2-7
TGTGCCAGCAGTGAAATCGGGACAGCGAGCTCCTACGAGCAGTACTTC
CASSEIGTASSYEQYF
>NA|TRBV5-4|once|TRBJ2-4
TGTGCCAGCAGCTCCGCAGGGTCGCAAAACATTCAGTACTTC
CASSSAGSQNIQYF
>NA|TRBV9|NA|TRBJ1-2
TGTGCCAGCAGCGTAGCTGAGTACAGGAACTATGGCTACACCTTC
CASSVAEYRNYGYTF
>TRBD1|TRBV5-1|few|TRBJ2-7
TGCGCCAGCAGTCTTATCCAGGGGGCAGGCGAGCAGTACTTC
CASSLIQGAGEQYF
>NA|TRBV10-3|few|TRBJ1-1
TGTGCCATCAGCAGAATCCGCACTGAAGCTTTCTTT
CAISRIRTEAFF
>NA|TRBV5-1|NA|TRBJ2-7
TGCGCCAGCAGCGGTAGCGATACCTACGAGCAGTACTTC
CASSGSDTYEQYF
>NA|TRBV7-2|NA|TRBJ1-4
TGTGCCAGCAGCAACAGGGTCGTGGGTGAAAAACTGTTTTTT
CASSNRVVGEKLFF
>TRBD1|TRBV6-5|NA|TRBJ1-2
TGTGCCAGCAGTTACTCCGGGGACAGGAGCTATGGCTACACCTTC
CASSYSGDRSYGYTF
>NA|TRBV7-2|NA|TRBJ2-2
TGTGCCAGCAGCTTAGTCCTGGGAGCGAACACCGGGGAGCTGTTTTTT
CASSLVLGANTGELFF
>TRBD1|TRBV5-4|few|TRBJ1-1
TGTGCCAGCAGCACCGGGACAGGATCCACTGAAGCTTTCTTT
CASSTGTGSTEAFF
>TRBD1|TRBV6-6|once|TRBJ2-2
TGTGCCAGCAGCTTCCCGGGACAGGGTAGGACCGGGGAGCTGTTTTTT
CASSFPGQGRTGELFF
>NA|TRBV7-2|few|TRBJ2-2
TGTGCCAGCAGCTTTACGGCCGGGGAGCTGTTTTTT
CASSFTAGELFF
>NA|TRBV7-3|NA|TRBJ2-3
TGTGCCAGCAGCTTGTGGAGTGGCACAGATACGCAGTATTTT
CASSLWSGTDTQYF
>TRBD1|TRBV29-1|NA|TRBJ1-4
TGCAGCGTAGTATTAAACAGGGGCAAACTGTTTTTT
CSVVLNRGKLFF
>TRBD2|TRBV30|NA|TRBJ2-1
TGTGCCTGGAGCCAAACGAGTAGCGGGAAGCAGTTCTTC
CAWSQTSSGKQFF
>NA|TRBV5-5|NA|TRBJ1-5
TGTGCCAGCAGCGGGACACCGGCAATGAGGCCCCAGCATTTT
CASSGTPAMRPQHF
>NA|TRBV5-6|NA|TRBJ1-2
TGTGCCAGCAGCCCCCGGGGACAAGCCTTCTATGGCTACACCTTC
CASSPRGQAFYGYTF
>TRBD1|TRBV7-9|NA|TRBJ2-5
TGTGCCAGCAGCCGGGACAGCCAAGAGACCCAGTACTTC
CASSRDSQETQYF
>NA|TRBV7-2|NA|TRBJ1-2
TGTGCCAGCACCTTCCCTAGGGGGAAGACTTATGGCTACACCTTC
CASTFPRGKTYGYTF
>NA|TRBV19|NA|TRBJ2-1
TGTGCCAGTAGCTTATACAATGAGCAGTTCTTC
CASSLYNEQFF
>NA|TRBV9|once|TRBJ2-2
TGTGCCAGCAGCGTAGATCCGTCTGGGAGGTCCGGGGAGCTGTTTTTT
CASSVDPSGRSGELFF
>TRBD2|TRBV9|NA|TRBJ2-7
TGTGCCAGCAGCGTAGGGGGGGGAGACGAGCAGTACTTC
CASSVGGGDEQYF
>NA|TRBV29-1|NA|TRBJ2-6
TGCAGCGTCGGACAGCCTGGGGCCAACGTCCTGACTTTC
CSVGQPGANVLTF
>TRBD2|TRBV28|NA|TRBJ2-3
TGTGCCAGCAGTTCCGCCCTCTCACTAGCGGGAGACACAGATACGCAGTATTTT
CASSSALSLAGDTDTQYF
>NA|TRBV27|NA|TRBJ1-6
TGTGCCAGCAGTTTATGGCAGACCTATAATTCACCCCTCCACTTT
CASSLWQTYNSPLHF
>TRBD1|TRBV19|NA|TRBJ2-7
TGTGCCAGTACCCTGGGACAGGGTTACGAGCAGTACTTC
CASTLGQGYEQYF
>NA|TRBV5-8|NA|TRBJ2-5
TGTGCCAGCAGCTTGGAGGTGCTAGCCGGGGAGACCCAGTACTTC
CASSLEVLAGETQYF
>NA|TRBV27|NA|TRBJ1-1
TGTGCCAGCAGTACCTTCACAGGGCCCGGAGCTTTCTTT
CASSTFTGPGAFF
>NA|TRBV29-1|NA|TRBJ1-6
TGCAACGTTGATACGGGGTTTGGTTCACCCCTCCACTTT
CNVDTGFGSPLHF
>NA|TRBV5-6|NA|TRBJ2-7
TGTGCCAGCAGCCGGGGAATCGGGAGTTACGAGCAGTACTTC
CASSRGIGSYEQYF
>NA|TRBV7-9|NA|TRBJ1-1
TGTGCCAGCAGCTTAGATTCCGGCACTGAAGCTTTCTTT
CASSLDSGTEAFF
>TRBD1|TRBV20-1|NA|TRBJ2-1
TGCAGTGCGTCCAGGGGGAATGAGCAGTTCTTC
CSASRGNEQFF
>NA|TRBV19|once|TRBJ1-1
TGTGCCAGTAGTATACGAGTCTCGAACACTGAAGCTTTCTTT
CASSIRVSNTEAFF
>NA|TRBV9|NA|TRBJ2-1
TGTGCCAGCAGCGCGAACTCCCTGTCCCATGAGCAGTTCTTC
CASSANSLSHEQFF
>TRBD1|TRBV10-1|NA|TRBJ2-7
TGCGCCAACCGGGACAGTGTAACCCACGAGCAGTACTTC
CANRDSVTHEQYF
>TRBD1|TRBV6-5|NA|TRBJ1-1
TGTGCCAGCAGCCGACAGGGCTACACTGAAGCTTTCTTT
CASSRQGYTEAFF
>TRBD1|TRBV7-3|NA|TRBJ2-1
TGTGCCAGCAGCCCCGGGACAGGGAACAATGAGCAGTTCTTC
CASSPGTGNNEQFF
>NA|TRBV6-1|few|TRBJ1-5
TGTGCCAGCAGTGAACAGTGGACAGTCAATCAGCCCCAGCATTTT
CASSEQWTVNQPQHF
>TRBD2|TRBV27|NA|TRBJ2-2
TGTGCCAGCAGTTCCGCCCTTAGCAGCGGGGGACCGAACACCGGGGAGCTGTTTTTT
CASSSALSSGGPNTGELFF
>TRBD2|TRBV30|NA|TRBJ2-7
TGTGCCTGGAGTGTTTGGGGTAGTTCTAGCGGGAGGAGCTCCTACGAGCAGTACTTC
CAWSVWGSSSGRSSYEQYF
>NA|TRBV7-2|NA|TRBJ2-5
TGTGCCAGCAGCATACGCGGGGAGACAGGGATTGGGGGGGAGACCCAGTACTTC
CASSIRGETGIGGETQYF
>NA|TRBV5-1|NA|TRBJ1-1
TGCGCCAGCAGCTTGGGCGGGGCGAACACTGAAGCTTTCTTT
CASSLGGANTEAFF
>TRBD1|TRBV19|NA|TRBJ2-2
TGTGCCAGTAGTATACGTTTCGGGCAGGGGGCGAACACCGGGGAGCTGTTTTTT
CASSIRFGQGANTGELFF
>TRBD1|TRBV12-5|NA|TRBJ2-5
TGTGCTAGTGGTTTGGGACAGGGGGCGGCGGAGACCCAGTACTTC
CASGLGQGAAETQYF
>NA|TRBV19|NA|TRBJ1-1
TGTGCCAGTAGTCCCAGGACGGGACAAGAAGCTTTCTTT
CASSPRTGQEAFF
>NA|TRBV5-4|NA|TRBJ2-2
TGTGCCAGCAGCTTGACGACACGTAACACCGGGGAGCTGTTTTTT
CASSLTTRNTGELFF
>NA|TRBV5-5|NA|TRBJ1-2
TGTGCCAGCAGCTTGCGATCAGGGGCGAAGGACTATGGCTACACCTTC
CASSLRSGAKDYGYTF
>NA|TRBV20-1|NA|TRBJ2-7
TGCAGTGCTAAAACCCTACGAGAGCAGTACTTC
CSAKTLREQYF
>NA|TRBV6-5|NA|TRBJ2-7
TGTGCCAGCAGCGGGGGATATGTCCTAGCCTACGAGCAGTACTTC
CASSGGYVLAYEQYF
>TRBD2|TRBV2|once|TRBJ2-3
TGTGCCAGCAAACAGCGGGGGCACACAGATACGCAGTATTTT
CASKQRGHTDTQYF
>TRBD2|TRBV29-1|NA|TRBJ2-5
TGCAGCGCTTTAGCGGGGGGGGAGACCCAGTACTTC
CSALAGGETQYF